This T cell receptor beta chain was identified in a study of T cell repertoires in aging, cancer and after chemotherapy. Peripheral blood genomic DNA, not sorted cells or RNA, was the template. A mixed TRB-A/B primer pool amplified rearranged TRB by multiplex touch-down PCR. TCRdb redid the calling of the multiplex PCR reads with MiXCR, one entry per CDR3 protein. The table has under 12,000 distinct CDR3 sequences, more than 35% seen once. Sequenced sample: blood. The receptor was derived from a human donor in good health.

DNA of the CDR3: TGTGCCAGCAACTCGGACGGAGCTAACTATGGCTACACCTTC. Residues: CASNSDGANYGYTF. The chain joins TRBV28 to TRBJ1-2, with D unclear. V was shortened by 7 bases and J by 0 bases, with 12 bases between the two germline ends. The germline gives CDR1 MDHEN, CDR2 SYDVKM. There are 14 residues in the CDR3.